The 19 T cell receptor beta chains below all came from one sample that was sequenced in a study of blood T cell repertoires in COVID-19. Clones were sequenced by immunoSEQ multiplex PCR, and TCRdb holds only the in-frame ones, with some missing. The data show about 390,000 clones, more than 75% seen once. Sequenced material: PBMCs or T cells enriched from blood (not recorded which). The receptors stem from a woman in her fifties or sixties who had recovered from COVID-19.

The V gene is TRBV24-1, the J gene TRBJ2-3; D gene ambiguous. In germline, CDR1 is KGHDR, CDR2 SFDVKD. The CDR3 has 14 amino acids. Trimming pared 6 bases from V and 2 bases from J, leaving 11 bases between. In DNA form, the CDR3 reads TGTGCCACCAGTTTTGGCGGCTCCACAGATACGCAGTATTTT. This sequence encodes CATSFGGSTDTQYF.

Concerning this clone itself: This same CDR3 is encoded by further DNA sequences in the sample. V is TRBV5-1 and J is TRBJ2-3; D is unresolved. Germline V gives CDR1 SGHRS, CDR2 YFSETQ. There are 12 residues in the CDR3. Trimming took off 3 bases at V and 0 bases at J, with 2 bases between the two ends. CDR3 loop: CASSSSTDTQYF. The CDR3 bases are TGCGCCAGCAGCTCAAGCACAGATACGCAGTATTTT. The whole variable domain, filled in from reference TRBV5-1 and TRBJ2-3, reads KAGVTQTPRYLIKTRGQQVTLSCSPISGHRSVSWYQQTPGQGLQFLFEYFSETQRNKGNFPGRFSGRQFSNSRSEMNVSTLELGDSALYLCASSSSTDTQYFGPGTRLTVL.

The V and J genes are TRBV19 and TRBJ2-1; 8 positions agree with TRBD2. CDR3 length equals 17 residues. V lost 4 bases and J lost 7; bases outside the gene matches: 15. CDR1 and CDR2 (germline): LNHDA, SQIVND (reference sequence). As DNA, the CDR3 is TGTGCCAGTAGTACCCGCTTCGGGAGCGGGGGCTGGAATGAGCAGTTCTTC. Its protein is CASSTRFGSGGWNEQFF.

The genes are TRBV7-2 and TRBJ1-5; a possible D gene is TRBD1 (5 bases). Germline values: CDR1 SGHTA, CDR2 FQGNSA. The CDR3 totals 14 residues. V lost 5 bases to trimming and J lost 4 bases, with 12 bases between them. CDR3: CASSPDRLNQPQHF. CDR3 in DNA: TGTGCCAGCAGCCCCGACAGACTGAATCAGCCCCAGCATTTT.

The genes are TRBV20-1 and TRBJ2-7; no reliable D call. With 2 bases removed from V and 4 bases from J, the gap between germline ends came to 6 bases. The germline V gene encodes CDR1 DFQATT and CDR2 SNEGSKA (reference sequence). The CDR3 has 11 amino acids. The CDR3 sequence: CSARPEYEQYF. The CDR3 bases are TGCAGTGCTAGACCTGAGTACGAGCAGTACTTC.

This chain joins TRBV27 and TRBJ1-3, with TRBD1 identical over 7 bases. Germline loops: CDR1 MNHEY, CDR2 SMNVEV (reference sequence). Trimming removed 6 bases from V and 2 bases from J; junction bases left unmatched: 7. The CDR3 is 15 residues long. This chain's CDR3 is CASRSGGITGNTIYF. DNA of the CDR3: TGTGCCAGCAGGTCAGGGGGAATAACTGGAAACACCATATATTTT.

The V and J genes are TRBV21-1 and TRBJ1-2; the table's D gene call, TRBD1, was not cross checked with the DNA. TRBV21-1 is given as a pseudogene. This CDR3 region has 15 residues. In nucleotides, the CDR3 is TGTGCCAGCAGCAAAGGACAGGGGGCGAACTATGGCTACACCTTC. Encoded protein: CASSKGQGANYGYTF.

This clone appeared once. The chain is built from TRBV21-1 and TRBJ1-2. TRBV21-1 is recorded as a pseudogene. This CDR3 comprises 17 residues. The CDR3 DNA reads as TGTGCCAGCAGTGACACGGGAGGGGGACAACGACAGTATGGCTACACCTTC. Its protein product is CASSDTGGGQRQYGYTF.

The chain couples TRBV28 to TRBJ2-3; 7 bases line up with TRBD2. This CDR3 has 14 amino acids. Germline CDR1 reads MDHEN; CDR2 reads SYDVKM. V lost 6 bases and J lost 7; bases outside the gene matches: 10. The CDR3 sequence: CASSKTGGVNTQYF. DNA of the CDR3: TGTGCCAGCAGCAAGACGGGGGGTGTTAATACGCAGTATTTT.

The CDR3 loop reads CASSRKKTATNEKLFF. For the CDR3, the DNA is TGTGCCAGCAGCCGGAAGAAGACAGCAACTAATGAAAAACTGTTTTTT. This rearrangement joins TRBV5-4 to TRBJ1-4, with TRBD1 as a possible D gene (5 bases). Germline assignment: CDR1 SGHNT and CDR2 YYREEE (reference sequence). V shed 4 bases and J shed 0 bases, with 13 bases lying between them. The CDR3 has 16 amino acids.

This sequence joins TRBV4-3 and TRBJ1-5; the D gene is possibly TRBD1 (5 bases). CDR3 length equals 15 residues. Trimming left V 0 bases short and J 4 bases short, with 10 bases between. CDR1 is LGHNA and CDR2 is YSLEER in the germline V gene. CDR3 nucleotides: TGCGCCAGCAGCCAAGATGTCAAGGGGAATCAGCCCCAGCATTTT. Amino acids: CASSQDVKGNQPQHF.

There are a few counts of this clone. The rearrangement joins TRBV5-5 to TRBJ2-7, with a possible D match to TRBD1 (6 bases). V was trimmed by 2 bases and J by 0 bases, leaving 18 bases between them. The CDR3 has 17 amino acids. Germline CDR1 reads SGHKS; CDR2 reads YYEKEE (reference sequence). The CDR3 region has the DNA TGTGCCAGCAGCTTACGTAGGGTAGGGGGTAGCTCCTACGAGCAGTACTTC. As protein: CASSLRRVGGSSYEQYF.

This clone has just a few counts. The chain joins TRBV7-8 to TRBJ1-4; maybe TRBD1 (5 bases). CDR3 length: 15 amino acids. V gave up 0 bases and J gave up 12 bases, with 17 bases separating them. Per the germline V gene, CDR1 is SGHVS and CDR2 is FQNEAQ. The CDR3 here is CASSLAEGRRNELFF. Here the CDR3 DNA reads TGTGCCAGCAGCTTAGCGGAGGGGCGTCGAAATGAACTGTTTTTT.

The chain carries TRBV3-1 (or the pseudogene TRBV3-2) and TRBJ2-1, with D tentatively TRBD1 (5 bases). Germline lookup yields CDR1 LGHDT and CDR2 YNNKEL (reference sequence). The V gene lost 1 base and the J gene lost 6 bases, with 13 bases spanning the gap. CDR3 length equals 15 residues. The CDR3 loop is CASSQGAGMGNEQFF. The CDR3 DNA reads as TGTGCCAGCAGCCAAGGGGCAGGGATGGGCAATGAGCAGTTCTTC.

The chain employs TRBV5-5 and TRBJ2-4; D is uncertain. The CDR3 runs 15 residues. V was cut by 0 bases and J by 4 bases, with 11 bases left in between. From germline, CDR1 is SGHKS and CDR2 YYEKEE (reference sequence). For the CDR3, the DNA is TGTGCCAGCAGCTTGGAAGTTGCGAAGAAAAACATTCAGTACTTC. Its protein is CASSLEVAKKNIQYF.

The chain joins TRBV20-1 to TRBJ1-2, with 8 bases identical to TRBD1. Germline V gene data show CDR1 as DFQATT and CDR2 as SNEGSKA (reference sequence). CDR3 length equals 13 residues. Trimming took 3 bases from V and 8 from J; bases not matched to a gene: 8. The CDR3 spells CSASSTGQGGYTF. The CDR3 DNA sequence: TGCAGTGCTAGTTCGACAGGACAGGGAGGCTACACCTTC.

This sequence joins TRBV6-6 and TRBJ2-1; 7 bases fit TRBD1. CDR1 and CDR2 from the germline V gene are MNHNY and SVGAGI (reference sequence). V was clipped by 7 bases and J by 6 bases; unmatched bases: 3. This CDR3 has 12 amino acids. CDR3 in DNA: TGTGCCAGCAATCGACAGGGCAATGAGCAGTTCTTC. Residues: CASNRQGNEQFF.

This clone occurred once. The genes are TRBV7-2 and TRBJ1-6; D perhaps matches TRBD1 (6 bases). The CDR3 extends over 15 amino acids. Germline loops: CDR1 SGHTA, CDR2 FQGNSA. The germline V and J ends were trimmed by 1 base and 7 bases, with 11 bases remaining between them. CDR3 in amino acids: CASSLVQGMNSPLHF. Here the CDR3 DNA reads TGTGCCAGCAGCTTAGTACAGGGTATGAATTCACCCCTCCACTTT.

This chain joins TRBV24-1 and TRBJ1-1; 12 bases are a match to TRBD1. Per the germline V gene, CDR1 is KGHDR and CDR2 is SFDVKD. The CDR3 sequence is 17 residues long. The V segment lost 4 bases and the J segment 0 bases; nucleotides outside the gene matches: 5. CDR3: CATSEGTGGNMNTEAFF. The CDR3 DNA reads TGTGCCACCAGTGAGGGGACAGGGGGCAACATGAACACTGAAGCTTTCTTT.